The 12 T cell receptor beta chains below come from one sample, sequenced in a study of molecular identifiers for immune sequencing clone quantification listed by TCRdb under 2018. Library preparation employed PCR. TCRdb shows the sequencer as Illumina HiSeq 4000. TCRdb trimmed public reads at Q25 via fastp, called clones via MiXCR and kept in-frame beta chains. Every entry covers one CDR3 protein and lists the most common genes and DNA from its rows. The sample table holds 400,000 to 600,000 distinct CDR3 sequences, of which about 22% were seen once. Jointly, the top ten make up under 0.85% of the sample. The sequenced sample consisted of naive CD8+ T cells from blood, with Jurkat cell RNA spiked in. What the cell subset or site label conveys for this sample: FACS-sorted CD8+CD4-CCR7+CD45RA+ naive T cells. These receptors were obtained from a human donor in good health. Some libraries in this study had Jurkat cell RNA spiked in.

Turning to this clonotype: A much bigger clone sits one base away, suggesting this may be a read error. This rearrangement joins TRBV15 to TRBJ2-2; TRBD2 is a possible D gene (5 bases). With 3 bases removed from V and 4 bases from J, the gap between germline ends came to 18 bases. The CDR3 extends over 17 amino acids. Germline CDR1 and CDR2: LNHNV and YYDKDF (reference sequence). CDR3 amino acids: CATSRDRRGRATGELFF. DNA for the CDR3: TGTGCCACCAGCAGGGACCGACGGGGTCGCGCCACCGGGGAGCTGTTTTTT. The variable domain in full, completed from reference TRBV15 and TRBJ2-2, reads DAMVIQNPRYQVTQFGKPVTLSCSQTLNHNVMYWYQQKSSQAPKLLFHYYDKDFNNEADTPDNFQSRRPNTSFCFLDIRSPGLGDTAMYLCATSRDRRGRATGELFFGEGSRLTVL.

In this sample, this clonotype turned up many times. The rearrangement joins TRBV14 to TRBJ2-7; TRBD2 aligns across 9 bases. Germline loops: CDR1 SGHDN, CDR2 FVKESK. The CDR3 runs to 14 residues. The V and J ends lost 2 bases and 3 bases, in that order; junction bases with no gene match: 2. This CDR3 reads CASSQRLAVYEQYF. The CDR3 DNA is TGTGCCAGCAGCCAAAGACTAGCGGTCTACGAGCAGTACTTC.

This chain connects TRBV9 to TRBJ2-3; D might be TRBD1 or TRBD2, each matching 6 bases. CDR1 SGDLS and CDR2 YYNGEE come from the germline V gene. The V end was cut by 4 bases, the J end by 3 bases, with 21 bases between. The CDR3 contains 17 residues. The CDR3 is CASSSWGIGGGTDTQYF. The CDR3 DNA sequence: TGTGCCAGCAGCTCCTGGGGCATTGGAGGGGGGACAGATACGCAGTATTTT.

For this clonotype: A single base separates this from a much larger clone, so it may be a read error. CDR3 sequence: CATFAGSEANVLTF. CDR3 DNA sequence: TGTGCCACCTTCGCGGGCTCTGAGGCCAACGTCCTGACTTTC. V and J are TRBV6-2 or TRBV6-3 and TRBJ2-6, with D perhaps matching TRBD2 (5 bases). CDR1 is MNHEY and CDR2 is SVGEGT in the germline V gene. The CDR3 has 14 amino acids.

The sample holds one count of this clonotype. The chain uses TRBV18 and TRBJ2-3; 8 nucleotides match TRBD2. This CDR3 spans 18 amino acids. Germline assignment: CDR1 KGHSH and CDR2 LQKENI. The V segment lost 2 bases and the J segment 0 bases; nucleotides outside the gene matches: 10. Written as DNA, the CDR3 is TGTGCCAGCTCACCAGTGCTAGCGGGCGCCTCTAGCACAGATACGCAGTATTTT. The encoded protein is CASSPVLAGASSTDTQYF.

This clonotype was counted only a few times. The chain has TRBV7-9 and TRBJ2-7, with D possibly TRBD2 on 6 matching bases. Germline CDR1 SEHNR, CDR2 FQNEAQ (reference sequence). This CDR3 is 18 amino acids long. With 5 bases removed from V and 4 bases from J, the gap between germline ends came to 27 bases. CDR3 DNA: TGTGCCAGCAGCCACCGGGACCGTCAGGACGGGGGTGTATACGAGCAGTACTTC. It codes for CASSHRDRQDGGVYEQYF.

The chain uses TRBV3-1 and TRBJ2-1, with D maybe TRBD2 (6 bases). V shed 7 bases and J shed 6 bases, with 16 bases lying between them. This CDR3 has 14 residues. The germline CDR1 and CDR2 sequences are LGHDT and YNNKEL (reference sequence). CDR3: CASMGTSRGNEQFF. The CDR3 region has the DNA TGTGCCAGCATGGGGACGTCGCGGGGCAATGAGCAGTTCTTC.

This clonotype was seen repeatedly, ten times or more. CDR3 protein: CASNYLTGGPRDTQYF. The CDR3 DNA follows: TGTGCCAGCAACTACCTGACGGGAGGGCCAAGAGATACGCAGTATTTT. The chain carries TRBV7-9 and TRBJ2-3; 8 nucleotides match TRBD2. Looked up from germline, CDR1 is SEHNR and CDR2 is FQNEAQ (reference sequence). V was clipped by 7 bases and J by 5 bases; unmatched bases: 14. This CDR3 is built from 16 residues.

This clonotype was seen ten or more times. The chain recombines TRBV4-1 with TRBJ2-1, with a weak D call TRBD2 (7 bases). This CDR3 is 16 amino acids long. Germline values: CDR1 MGHRA, CDR2 YSYEKL. V lost 5 bases and J lost 4, with 18 bases in between. CDR3 sequence reads: CASSERGAQSYNEQFF. CDR3 nucleotide sequence: TGCGCCAGCAGCGAACGGGGGGCCCAGAGTTACAATGAGCAGTTCTTC.

There are many counts of this clonotype. The rearrangement joins TRBV28 to TRBJ2-5, with 9 bases aligning to TRBD1. This CDR3 region has 14 residues. The V gene end was trimmed by 6 bases and the J gene end by 4 bases; junction bases not matched to a gene: 6. The germline V gene encodes CDR1 MDHEN and CDR2 SYDVKM. The CDR3 sequence: CASRARTGAETQYF. As DNA, the CDR3 is TGTGCCAGCAGGGCTCGGACAGGGGCAGAGACCCAGTACTTC.

This clonotype has ten or more counts. The rearrangement links TRBV2 to TRBJ2-4; tentatively, D is TRBD1 (5 bases). Germline CDR1 reads SNHLY; CDR2 reads FYNNEI. The CDR3 is 12 amino acids. V gave up 4 bases and J gave up 9 bases, with 10 bases separating them. As DNA, the CDR3 is TGTGCCAGCAGTGTCAAAGGGGCCATTCAGTACTTC. This codes for CASSVKGAIQYF.

The table lists this clonotype with a few counts. The chain combines TRBV20-1 with TRBJ2-3, with TRBD2 matching over 12 bases. The CDR3 is made up of 19 amino acids. V shed 0 bases and J 3 bases; nucleotides not matched to a gene: 13. The germline V gene encodes CDR1 DFQATT and CDR2 SNEGSKA (reference sequence). The CDR3 DNA reads as TGCAGTGCTAGAGATCTGCGGCTAGCGGGGGGGCCTGGGACAGATACGCAGTATTTT. It yields the protein CSARDLRLAGGPGTDTQYF.